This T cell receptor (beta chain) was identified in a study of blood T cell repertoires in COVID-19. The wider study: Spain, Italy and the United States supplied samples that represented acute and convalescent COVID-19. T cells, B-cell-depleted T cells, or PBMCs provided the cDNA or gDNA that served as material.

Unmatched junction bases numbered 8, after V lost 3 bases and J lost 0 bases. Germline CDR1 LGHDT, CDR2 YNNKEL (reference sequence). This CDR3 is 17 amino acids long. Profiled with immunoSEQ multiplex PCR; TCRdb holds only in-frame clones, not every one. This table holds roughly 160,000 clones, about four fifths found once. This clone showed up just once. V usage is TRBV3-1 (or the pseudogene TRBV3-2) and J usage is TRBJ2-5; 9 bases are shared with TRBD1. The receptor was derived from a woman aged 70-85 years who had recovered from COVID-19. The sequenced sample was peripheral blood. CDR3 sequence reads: CASSHPGTGTYQETQYF. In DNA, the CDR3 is TGTGCCAGCAGCCATCCCGGGACAGGGACGTACCAAGAGACCCAGTACTTC.